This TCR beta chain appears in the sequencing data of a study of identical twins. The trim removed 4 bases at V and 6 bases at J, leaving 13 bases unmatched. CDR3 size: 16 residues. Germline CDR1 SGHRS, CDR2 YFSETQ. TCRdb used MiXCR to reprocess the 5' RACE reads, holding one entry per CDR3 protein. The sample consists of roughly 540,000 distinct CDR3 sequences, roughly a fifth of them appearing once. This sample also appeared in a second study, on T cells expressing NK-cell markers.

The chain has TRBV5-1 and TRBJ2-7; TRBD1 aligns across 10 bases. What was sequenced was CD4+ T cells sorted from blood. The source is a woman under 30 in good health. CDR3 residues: CASSPPGQGDDSEQYF. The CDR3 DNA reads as TGCGCCAGCAGCCCGCCAGGACAGGGGGATGATAGCGAGCAGTACTTC.